The sequence of this TCR beta chain was determined in a study of blood T cell repertoires in COVID-19. Germline V gene sequence: CDR1 SQVTM, CDR2 ANQGSEA. The CDR3 contains 13 residues. The method was immunoSEQ multiplex PCR; TCRdb's version includes in-frame clones alone and lacks a portion of them. The data show about 99,000 clones, around 81% seen once. The chain combines TRBV29-1 with TRBJ1-1; D ambiguous. The source of this sequence is a man older than 75 with COVID-19, enrolled during active disease. The sequencing input was peripheral blood. In nucleotides, the CDR3 is TGCAGTCCGACTCGAACGATGAACACTGAAGCTTTCTTT. It codes for CSPTRTMNTEAFF. The variable domain in full, with the rest retrieved from reference TRBV29-1 and TRBJ1-1, is SAVISQKPSRDICQRGTSLTIQCQVDSQVTMMFWYRQQPGQSLTLIATANQGSEATYESGFVIDKFPISRPNLTFSTLTVSNMSPEDSSIYLCSPTRTMNTEAFFGQGTRLTVV.